Below, 2 T cell receptor beta chains from the same sample are listed, as sequenced in a study of chemoradiotherapy in HPV16-positive cancers (dated by TCRdb to about 2022). Libraries were made using the immunoSEQ multiplex PCR assay. TCRdb re-hosts the immuneACCESS table, in-frame sequences only. Its copies lack some clones; in the studies checked, an unresolved V gene accounts for under half of them, and the cause for the rest is not known. The sample records around 830 clones, 65% to 80% of which are singletons. The ten largest clones capture 20% to 25% of the sample. The material sequenced was tumor tissue, taken from a patient who underwent chemoradiotherapy. The receptors here all came from a human donor with HPV-associated anogenital cancer.

V and J are TRBV4-3 and TRBJ2-2; D is uncertain. V was cut by 0 bases and J by 6 bases, with 8 bases left in between. Germline-derived CDR1 and CDR2 are LGHNA and YSLEER. The CDR3 is 14 residues long. The CDR3 DNA reads as TGCGCCAGCAGCCAAGATTTTCTCGCCGGGGAGCTGTTTTTT. Residues: CASSQDFLAGELFF.

This rearrangement joins TRBV7-9 to TRBJ2-2; 7 nucleotides agree with TRBD1. This CDR3 has 14 amino acids. Germline trimming cut 5 bases from V and 1 base from J; bases unmatched to any gene: 1. Germline lookup yields CDR1 SEHNR and CDR2 FQNEAQ (reference sequence). CDR3 region: CASSRTGNTGELFF. The CDR3 coding sequence is TGTGCCAGCAGCAGGACAGGGAACACCGGGGAGCTGTTTTTT.